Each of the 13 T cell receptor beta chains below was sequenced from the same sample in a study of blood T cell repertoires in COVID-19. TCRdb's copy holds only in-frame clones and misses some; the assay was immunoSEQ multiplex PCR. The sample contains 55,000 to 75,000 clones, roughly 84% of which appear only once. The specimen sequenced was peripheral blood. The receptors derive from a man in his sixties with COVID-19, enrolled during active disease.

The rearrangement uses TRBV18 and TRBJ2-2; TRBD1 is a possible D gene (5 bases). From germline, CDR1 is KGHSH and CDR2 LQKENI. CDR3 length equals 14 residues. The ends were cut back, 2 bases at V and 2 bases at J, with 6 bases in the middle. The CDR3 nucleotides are TGTGCCAGCTCACCAAGGACAAACACCGGGGAGCTGTTTTTT. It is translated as CASSPRTNTGELFF.

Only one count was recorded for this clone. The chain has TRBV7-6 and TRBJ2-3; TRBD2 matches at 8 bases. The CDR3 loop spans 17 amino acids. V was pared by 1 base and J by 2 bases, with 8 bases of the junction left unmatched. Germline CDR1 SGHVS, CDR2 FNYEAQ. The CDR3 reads CASSLVLAGGLTDTQYF. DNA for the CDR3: TGTGCCAGCAGCTTAGTTTTGGCGGGGGGCCTCACAGATACGCAGTATTTT.

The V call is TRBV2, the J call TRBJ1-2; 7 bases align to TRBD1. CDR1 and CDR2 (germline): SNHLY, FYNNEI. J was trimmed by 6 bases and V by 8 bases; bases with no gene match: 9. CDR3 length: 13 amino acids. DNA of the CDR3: TGTGCCAGCGCCTACAGGGGAGACGATGGCTACACCTTC. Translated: CASAYRGDDGYTF.

The CDR3 DNA is TGTGCCAGCTGGAGGGGACAGGGAATAGCCAAAAACATTCAGTACTTC. Translated: CASWRGQGIAKNIQYF. J is TRBJ2-4 and V is TRBV2; TRBD1 aligns across 9 bases. The CDR3 totals 16 residues. Trimming cost V 8 bases and J 0 bases; bases outside gene matches: 8. The germline gives CDR1 SNHLY, CDR2 FYNNEI.

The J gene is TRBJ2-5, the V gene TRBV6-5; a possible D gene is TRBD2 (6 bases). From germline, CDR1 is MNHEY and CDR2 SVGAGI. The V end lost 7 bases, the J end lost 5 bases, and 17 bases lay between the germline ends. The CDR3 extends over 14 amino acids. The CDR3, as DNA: TGTGCCAGCACCTACGGGCTAGCGAGCGAGACCCAGTACTTC. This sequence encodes CASTYGLASETQYF.

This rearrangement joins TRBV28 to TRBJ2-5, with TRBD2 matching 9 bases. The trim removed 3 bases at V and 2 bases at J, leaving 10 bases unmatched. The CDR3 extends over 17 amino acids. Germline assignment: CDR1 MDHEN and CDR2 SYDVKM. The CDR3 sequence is CASSFLRSGGGQETQYF. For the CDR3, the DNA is TGTGCCAGCAGTTTTCTCCGTAGCGGGGGAGGGCAAGAGACCCAGTACTTC.

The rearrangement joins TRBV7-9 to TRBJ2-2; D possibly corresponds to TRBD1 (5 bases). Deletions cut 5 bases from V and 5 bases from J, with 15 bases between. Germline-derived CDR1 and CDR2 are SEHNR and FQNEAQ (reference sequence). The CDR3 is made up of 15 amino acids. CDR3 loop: CASSRGRQFTGELFF. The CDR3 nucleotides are TGTGCCAGCAGCCGAGGCCGACAGTTTACCGGGGAGCTGTTTTTT.

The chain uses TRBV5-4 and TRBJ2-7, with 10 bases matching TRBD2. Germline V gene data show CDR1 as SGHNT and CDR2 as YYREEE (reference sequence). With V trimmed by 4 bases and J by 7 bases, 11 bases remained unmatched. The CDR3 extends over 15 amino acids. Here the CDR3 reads CASSRLQAGGQEQYF. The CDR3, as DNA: TGTGCCAGCAGCAGACTACAAGCGGGAGGGCAGGAGCAGTACTTC.

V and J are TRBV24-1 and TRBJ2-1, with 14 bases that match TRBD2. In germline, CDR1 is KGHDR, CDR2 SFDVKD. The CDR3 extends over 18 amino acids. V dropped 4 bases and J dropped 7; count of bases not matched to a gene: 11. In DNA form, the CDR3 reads TGTGCCACCAGTGACCTGACTAGCGGGAGGGCCTCAAAGAATGAGCAGTTCTTC. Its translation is CATSDLTSGRASKNEQFF.

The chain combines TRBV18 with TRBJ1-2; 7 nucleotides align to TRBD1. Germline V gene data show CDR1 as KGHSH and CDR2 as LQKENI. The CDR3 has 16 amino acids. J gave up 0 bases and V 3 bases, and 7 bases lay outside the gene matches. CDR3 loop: CASSPEAGTANYGYTF. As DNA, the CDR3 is TGTGCCAGCTCACCTGAAGCCGGGACAGCTAACTATGGCTACACCTTC. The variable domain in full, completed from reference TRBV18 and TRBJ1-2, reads NAGVMQNPRHLVRRRGQEARLRCSPMKGHSHVYWYRQLPEEGLKFMVYLQKENIIDESGMPKERFSAEFPKEGPSILRIQQVVRGDSAAYFCASSPEAGTANYGYTFGSGTRLTVV.

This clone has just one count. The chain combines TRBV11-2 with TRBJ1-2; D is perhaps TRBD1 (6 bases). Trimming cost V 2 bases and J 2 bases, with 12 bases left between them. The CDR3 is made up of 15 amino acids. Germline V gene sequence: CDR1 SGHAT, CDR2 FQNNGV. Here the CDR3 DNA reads TGTGCCAGCAGCTTATCAGAAGGACAGAACTATGGCTACACCTTC. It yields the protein CASSLSEGQNYGYTF. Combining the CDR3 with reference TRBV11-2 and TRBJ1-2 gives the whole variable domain EAGVAQSPRYKIIEKRQSVAFWCNPISGHATLYWYQQILGQGPKLLIQFQNNGVVDDSQLPKDRFSAERLKGVDSTLKIQPAKLEDSAVYLCASSLSEGQNYGYTFGSGTRLTVV.

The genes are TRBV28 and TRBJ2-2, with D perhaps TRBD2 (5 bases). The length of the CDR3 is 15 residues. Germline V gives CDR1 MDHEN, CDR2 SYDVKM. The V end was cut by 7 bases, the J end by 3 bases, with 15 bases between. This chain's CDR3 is CASKTAGPDTGELFF. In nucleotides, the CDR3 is TGTGCCAGCAAAACTGCGGGCCCGGACACCGGGGAGCTGTTTTTT.

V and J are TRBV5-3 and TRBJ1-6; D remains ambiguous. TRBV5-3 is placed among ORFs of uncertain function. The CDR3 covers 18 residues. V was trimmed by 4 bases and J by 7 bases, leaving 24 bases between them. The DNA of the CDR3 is TGTGCCAGAAGCCCCGGAGGGAAGGGAGCTGGGTCCAATTCACCCCTCCACTTT. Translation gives CARSPGGKGAGSNSPLHF.